This T cell receptor beta chain was captured by sequencing in a study of regulatory dendritic cells for organ transplantation (dated 2017 in TCRdb). About the study as a whole: Before and after allostimulation with regulatory or mature dendritic cells, TCRbeta repertoires were sequenced from sorted naive and memory CD4+ and CD8+ T cells. Findings and caveats that apply to the study as a whole: Naive CD4+ and CD8+ T cells showed highly diverse repertoires, whereas memory cells were less diverse and memory CD8+ cells were the most oligoclonal. Expansion of memory CD8+ clones was induced by allostimulation in both subjects, but more limited expansion appeared to be induced by regulatory dendritic cells than by mature dendritic cells. Of the resting subsets, the one holding the most alloreactive TCR clonotypes was memory CD8+ T cells. The authors pointed out considerable heterogeneity between individuals in the alloreactive memory CD8+ T cell pool, and only a couple of subjects were sequenced.

Remarks on this clone: This receptor's antigen is unknown. One base away there is no much larger clone; base qualities are not given.

CDR1 and CDR2 are read off the germline V gene (reference sequence) as PRHDT and FYEKMQ. Between the V and J ends, shortened by 6 bases and 0 bases respectively, the junction contains 17 bases. The CDR3 runs 16 amino acids, cysteine and phenylalanine included. The read is trimmed to its CDR3 DNA, 48 bases read in frame from base 1. FACS was used to sort CD4+ or CD8+ cells into naive T cells, defined as CD45RA+, and memory T cells, defined as CD45RO+. Two healthy control subjects provided the T cells used for TCR sequencing. Unstimulated sorted T cell subsets served as baseline controls for the mixed lymphocyte reactions. The Qiagen DNeasy Blood & Tissue Kit was used to extract genomic DNA. TCRbeta CDR3 regions were amplified by multiplexed two-step PCR using Vbeta-specific forward primers and Jbeta-specific reverse primers. TCRbeta libraries were sequenced on an Illumina instrument through the immunoSEQ service. Under the source paper's analysis protocol: IMGT annotation was used to assign V, D and J genes, and synthetic CDR3 analogues were used to correct counts for multiplex PCR bias. In the immunoSEQ Analyzer, repertoire clonality was calculated as one minus the normalized Shannon entropy. Clonal expansion was defined using Fisher's exact test with Benjamini-Hochberg false discovery rate control and a two-tailed threshold of P<0.01. In its TCRdb copy, this immuneACCESS table keeps in-frame sequences only and misses some clones. Where compared with another copy, unresolved V genes explain less than half of these, and the others have no known cause. D and trimming come from the DNA, and the V and J calls and clone size come from that table. Within this sample are 12,000 or so clones, with 65% to 85% of them counted one time only. 18% of the sample comes from the top ten.

Rearrangement joined TRBV13 to TRBJ1-1, with the D gene too uncertain to name. The clonotype was recovered from a human donor in good health. Sequenced material: memory CD8+ T cells from blood. Reading the label with the study, this specimen's cell subset or site is: CD45RO+ memory T cells. Here the CDR3 is given as CASRNRGAYMNTEAFF. The nucleotides read TGTGCCAGCAGAAACCGAGGAGCTTACATGAACACTGAAGCTTTCTTT.